Given below is one T cell receptor (beta chain) in context. Its antigen is unidentified. Stated treatment: 10-day PBMC culture with coronavirus spike peptide pools or control peptides (ViraFEST assay). ViraFEST grew antigen-specific T cells using peptide pools, then sequenced TCRs. PBMCs, plated at roughly 2 million per well, were grown in the presence of roughly 9.8 IU/ml IL-2 and roughly 10 ug/ml peptide pools. Sequencing of the DNA from cultured CD4+ T cells was carried out with the Oncomine TCR Beta short-read assay. TCRdb re-derived calls from the PCR reads in MiXCR, one entry per CDR3 protein. Counted here are approximately 15,000 distinct CDR3 sequences, 45% to 60% occurring once; the ten biggest clones make up approximately 12%. The source of the sample is a study of vaccination and CD4 T cells after COVID-19. Study-level findings and limits: Only post-vaccination samples contained a median 86.3% of the reactive clones in convalescent patients.

There are 15 residues in the CDR3. V was shortened by 4 bases and J by 2 bases, with 14 bases between the two germline ends. Germline CDR1 reads SEHNR; CDR2 reads FQNEAQ (reference sequence). Specimen: CD4+ T cells from blood, cultured in vitro. The chain carries TRBV7-9 and TRBJ2-5; no clear D gene. The clonotype comes from a human donor who had recovered from COVID-19. CDR3 sequence: CASSSLRQAQETQYF. DNA for the CDR3: TGTGCCAGCAGCTCCCTCCGGCAGGCACAAGAGACCCAGTACTTC.